The clone carrying this T cell receptor beta chain was counted only a few times. This sample is drawn from a study of cytomegalovirus exposure and HLA in healthy donors. Use of 60 Vbeta and 13 Jbeta primers characterized the PCR. Method: immunoSEQ multiplex PCR; TCRdb's copy keeps in-frame clones and lacks some. Of about 120,000 clones listed, around 66% were seen once; the top ten hold approximately 8%. This TCR was sampled from a woman in her thirties or forties in good health and CMV-seropositive. Sequencing was done on a sample of PBMCs.

The CDR3 DNA reads as TGTGCCAGCAGTTCAAGGGGGGGTTGGGATGGCTACACCTTC. Amino acids: CASSSRGGWDGYTF. The rearrangement links TRBV7-9 to TRBJ1-2, with D perhaps matching TRBD1 (6 bases). Germline CDR1 and CDR2: SEHNR and FQNEAQ (reference sequence). V gave up 6 bases and J gave up 6 bases, with 17 bases separating them. The CDR3 is made up of 14 amino acids.